The 30 T cell receptor beta chains listed next were all sequenced from one sample in a study of vaccination effects on CD4 cells after COVID-19. The antigens of these receptors remain unknown. TCRdb's table, derived via immunoSEQ multiplex PCR, lists solely in-frame clones and lacks some. The sample includes approximately 50,000 clones, about 75% seen only once; the top ten take approximately 12%. Following a roughly 9-day culture, CD4+ T cells were purified. The source was CD4+ T cells from PBMCs cultured without peptide, collected before COVID-19 vaccination. Every receptor here comes from a human donor who had a prior SARS-CoV-2 infection.

The V call is TRBV19, the J call TRBJ2-1; D gene uncertain. V lost 6 bases, J lost 2 bases, and 11 bases lay in between. The CDR3 runs 14 residues. Per the germline V gene, CDR1 is LNHDA and CDR2 is SQIVND (reference sequence). The CDR3 coding sequence is TGTGCCAGTAGAAAACAGAGTACCTACAATGAGCAGTTCTTC. Its translation: CASRKQSTYNEQFF.

This chain joins TRBV28 and TRBJ1-1; TRBD1 matches at 7 bases. Germline lookup yields CDR1 MDHEN and CDR2 SYDVKM. CDR3 length equals 13 residues. With 5 bases clipped from V and 3 bases from J, the junction kept 3 bases outside the gene matches. CDR3 nucleotides: TGTGCCAGCAGTACACAGGGGTACACTGAAGCTTTCTTT. Its protein is CASSTQGYTEAFF. Supplemented by reference TRBV28 and TRBJ1-1, the full variable domain reads DVKVTQSSRYLVKRTGEKVFLECVQDMDHENMFWYRQDPGLGLRLIYFSYDVKMKEKGDIPEGYSVSREKKERFSLILESASTNQTSMYLCASSTQGYTEAFFGQGTRLTVV.

Here the CDR3 DNA reads TGTGCCAGTACTACAAGGGGTAATCAGCCCCAGCATTTT. This gives the protein CASTTRGNQPQHF. The chain recombines TRBV19 with TRBJ1-5; maybe TRBD1 (5 bases). V shed 7 bases and J shed 4 bases, with 11 bases lying between them. The CDR3 has 13 amino acids. The germline gives CDR1 LNHDA, CDR2 SQIVND (reference sequence).

This rearrangement joins TRBV10-2 to TRBJ2-3; 7 nucleotides match TRBD2. The CDR3 covers 16 residues. V was clipped by 3 bases and J by 3 bases; unmatched bases: 9. CDR1 is WSHSY, CDR2 SAAADI, per germline. The CDR3 DNA sequence: TGCGCCAGCAGTGACCGATCGGGGGGATTGACAGATACGCAGTATTTT. This translates into CASSDRSGGLTDTQYF.

This chain connects TRBV19 to TRBJ2-7; D gene uncertain. Germline loops: CDR1 LNHDA, CDR2 SQIVND (reference sequence). With 6 bases removed from V and 2 bases from J, the gap between germline ends came to 5 bases. This CDR3 comprises 11 residues. The CDR3, as DNA: TGTGCCAGTAGCAGTGCCTACGAGCAGTACTTC. As protein: CASSSAYEQYF.

The CDR3 here is CASSPSRVAGGAGTQYF. The CDR3 nucleotides are TGTGCCAGCAGCCCGTCTCGGGTAGCGGGGGGAGCAGGGACCCAGTACTTC. The chain is built from TRBV7-2 and TRBJ2-5; 10 positions agree with TRBD2. V lost 5 bases and J lost 7; bases outside the gene matches: 16. CDR1 SGHTA and CDR2 FQGNSA come from the germline V gene. The length of the CDR3 is 17 residues.

The gene calls are TRBV9 and TRBJ2-4; D gene uncertain. The V and J ends lost 1 base and 8 bases respectively, with 13 bases between them. The CDR3 consists of 14 residues. The germline V gene encodes CDR1 SGDLS and CDR2 YYNGEE. The CDR3 loop is CASSVTGTSDIQYF. The CDR3 nucleotides read TGTGCCAGCAGCGTAACGGGTACGAGTGACATTCAGTACTTC.

V and J are TRBV4-3 and TRBJ2-1, with 10 positions matching TRBD2. Germline assignment: CDR1 LGHNA and CDR2 YSLEER. The CDR3 runs to 16 residues. V dropped 6 bases and J dropped 8; count of bases not matched to a gene: 13. The CDR3, as DNA: TGCGCCAGCAGTCCAAGCTTTAGCGGGAGGCAGGATGAGCAGTTCTTC. As protein: CASSPSFSGRQDEQFF.

This clone was picked up one time. This chain links TRBV7-2 with TRBJ2-4; a possible D gene is TRBD2 (6 bases). Germline V gene sequence: CDR1 SGHTA, CDR2 FQGNSA. This CDR3 region has 14 residues. V dropped 3 bases and J dropped 3 bases, with 9 bases sitting between them. CDR3 DNA: TGTGCCAGCAGCTTCGGAGGGATCAAAAACATTCAGTACTTC. Protein: CASSFGGIKNIQYF.

CDR3 amino acids: CASSLTGSTEAFF. The CDR3 nucleotides are TGTGCCAGCAGCTTAACAGGGAGCACTGAAGCTTTCTTT. This chain joins TRBV7-6 and TRBJ1-1; TRBD1 is a possible D gene (6 bases). The CDR3 covers 13 residues. Between the trimmed V and J ends, which lost 2 bases and 4 bases, there was a span of 8 bases. Germline-derived CDR1 and CDR2 are SGHVS and FNYEAQ. Based on the CDR3 plus reference TRBV7-6 and TRBJ1-1, the full variable domain is GAGVSQSPRYKVTKRGQDVALRCDPISGHVSLYWYRQALGQGPEFLTYFNYEAQQDKSGLPNDRFSAERPEGSISTLTIQRTEQRDSAMYRCASSLTGSTEAFFGQGTRLTVV.

This clone was picked up a small number of times. The chain has TRBV19 and TRBJ1-6, with TRBD1 identical over 9 bases. The CDR3 runs to 15 residues. Germline CDR1 LNHDA, CDR2 SQIVND (reference sequence). V was clipped by 8 bases and J by 3 bases; unmatched bases: 5. CDR3 coding DNA: TGTGCCAGTCAACAGGGGGCCTTCTATAATTCACCCCTCCACTTT. This codes for CASQQGAFYNSPLHF. The full variable domain, with the rest looked up from reference TRBV19 and TRBJ1-6, is DGGITQSPKYLFRKEGQNVTLSCEQNLNHDAMYWYRQDPGQGLRLIYYSQIVNDFQKGDIAEGYSVSREKKESFPLTVTSAQKNPTAFYLCASQQGAFYNSPLHFGNGTRLTVT.

This chain connects TRBV20-1 to TRBJ2-4; the D gene is possibly TRBD2 (6 bases). There are 13 residues in the CDR3. Germline-derived CDR1 and CDR2 are DFQATT and SNEGSKA (reference sequence). The V end lost 3 bases, the J end lost 15 bases, and 21 bases lay between the germline ends. CDR3 DNA: TGCAGTGCTAGTTTCGGGAGTGTATCCGGTGTGTACTTC. This gives the protein CSASFGSVSGVYF.

The chain combines TRBV6-5 with TRBJ2-7; no clear D. V lost 7 bases, J lost 3 bases, and 13 bases lay in between. From germline, CDR1 is MNHEY and CDR2 SVGAGI. The CDR3 has 13 residues. In nucleotides, the CDR3 is TGTGCCAGCACCATCGACGGGCTCTACGAGCAGTACTTC. It translates to CASTIDGLYEQYF.

The chain uses TRBV7-9 and TRBJ2-2; a weak D match, TRBD1 (6 bases). Trimming left V 5 bases short and J 7 bases short, with 11 bases between. The germline gives CDR1 SEHNR, CDR2 FQNEAQ (reference sequence). The CDR3 loop spans 13 amino acids. CDR3 bases: TGTGCCAGCAGCAAACAGGGTGGCGGGGAGCTGTTTTTT. It encodes CASSKQGGGELFF.

The chain has TRBV15 and TRBJ1-2, with unresolved D. Trimming left V 0 bases short and J 8 bases short, with 13 bases between. Germline-derived CDR1 and CDR2 are LNHNV and YYDKDF (reference sequence). The CDR3 has 14 residues. The CDR3 DNA follows: TGTGCCACCAGCAGAGAACCCGGGGTGAGAGGCTACACCTTC. It codes for CATSREPGVRGYTF.

This clone showed up many times. The chain combines TRBV18 with TRBJ1-3, with 10 bases aligning to TRBD1. CDR3 size: 18 residues. J lost 0 bases, V lost 4 bases, and 9 bases had no gene match. CDR1 is KGHSH, CDR2 LQKENI, per germline. CDR3 loop: CASSRGTGEGSSGNTIYF. In nucleotides, the CDR3 is TGTGCCAGCTCACGGGGGACAGGGGAAGGCTCCTCTGGAAACACCATATATTTT.

This chain links TRBV19 with TRBJ1-5; D call uncertain. The CDR3 totals 13 residues. The germline CDR1 and CDR2 sequences are LNHDA and SQIVND (reference sequence). Trimming removed 3 bases from V and 7 bases from J, with 10 bases in between. In DNA, the CDR3 is TGTGCCAGTAGTATTATGGGGTCCCAGCCCCAGCATTTT. Translated, it gives CASSIMGSQPQHF.

The gene calls are TRBV30 and TRBJ1-6; tentatively, D is TRBD1 (5 bases). The V gene's germline CDR1 is GTSNPN and CDR2 SVGIG (reference sequence). The V end lost 2 bases, the J end lost 7 bases, and 12 bases lay between the germline ends. CDR3 size: 14 residues. CDR3 amino acids: CAWSTPGGNSPLHF. The CDR3, as DNA: TGTGCCTGGAGTACCCCTGGGGGAAATTCACCCCTCCACTTT.

The V call is TRBV5-4, the J call TRBJ1-3; TRBD1 is a possible D gene (6 bases). The CDR3 is made up of 17 amino acids. The germline V and J ends were trimmed by 4 bases and 1 base, with 18 bases remaining between them. CDR1 SGHNT and CDR2 YYREEE come from the germline V gene (reference sequence). Written as DNA, the CDR3 is TGTGCCAGCAGCCTCGATGGGGGGACACTTTCTGGAAACACCATATATTTT. Its translation is CASSLDGGTLSGNTIYF.

The J gene is TRBJ1-1, the V gene TRBV7-9; D is ambiguous. This CDR3 has 15 amino acids. The germline V gene has CDR1 SEHNR and CDR2 FQNEAQ (reference sequence). V was clipped by 5 bases and J by 0 bases, with 13 bases between them. The CDR3 DNA sequence: TGTGCCAGCAGCCCTGACGGCGACATGAACACTGAAGCTTTCTTT. This codes for CASSPDGDMNTEAFF. Together with reference TRBV7-9 and TRBJ1-1, the CDR3 gives the full variable domain: DTGVSQNPRHKITKRGQNVTFRCDPISEHNRLYWYRQTLGQGPEFLTYFQNEAQLEKSRLLSDRFSAERPKGSFSTLEIQRTEQGDSAMYLCASSPDGDMNTEAFFGQGTRLTVV.

This clone is judged medium-sized (0.01 to 0.1%). The chain links TRBV3-1 (or the pseudogene TRBV3-2) to TRBJ2-4; D may be TRBD2 (5 bases). Germline loops: CDR1 LGHDT, CDR2 YNNKEL (reference sequence). V shed 2 bases and J shed 9 bases, with 11 bases lying between them. The CDR3 extends over 13 amino acids. The CDR3 bases are TGTGCCAGCAGCCAACGAGGGTATGGCATTCAGTACTTC. Its protein product is CASSQRGYGIQYF.

The chain links TRBV2 to TRBJ1-4; 8 bases fit TRBD1. This CDR3 region has 15 residues. CDR1 and CDR2 (germline): SNHLY, FYNNEI. Losses at the gene ends were 6 bases for V and 5 bases for J; bases not matched to a gene: 8. The CDR3 DNA reads TGTGCCAGCAGGAACGGACAGGGCTTGAATGAAAAACTGTTTTTT. This codes for CASRNGQGLNEKLFF.

CDR3 loop: CASSISRQDTIYF. The CDR3 bases are TGTGCCAGCAGTATTAGTCGTCAGGACACCATATATTTT. This chain uses TRBV2 with TRBJ1-3; D unresolved. The V end lost 5 bases, the J end lost 8 bases, and 13 bases lay between the germline ends. Germline-derived CDR1 and CDR2 are SNHLY and FYNNEI. CDR3 length equals 13 residues.

CDR3 in amino acids: CASSDPTGGLDTQYF. In DNA form, the CDR3 reads TGTGCCAGCAGTGATCCGACAGGGGGCCTCGATACGCAGTATTTT. The chain has TRBV2 and TRBJ2-3; 10 bases agree with TRBD1. J lost 6 bases, V lost 3 bases, and 6 bases had no gene match. The V gene's germline CDR1 is SNHLY and CDR2 FYNNEI. The CDR3 consists of 15 residues.

The V gene is TRBV5-8, the J gene TRBJ2-1; D perhaps matches TRBD2 (6 bases). There are 16 residues in the CDR3. Trimming shortened V by 1 base and J by 8 bases, and 19 bases separated the two germline ends. CDR1 SGHTS and CDR2 YDEGEE come from the germline V gene. The CDR3 DNA follows: TGTGCCAGCAGCTTGTTGTGGTCTAGCGCGTGGGATGAGCAGTTCTTC. It yields the protein CASSLLWSSAWDEQFF.

This sequence joins TRBV28 and TRBJ1-6, with 7 bases lining up with TRBD1. This CDR3 is 16 amino acids long. Germline V gene lookup returns CDR1 MDHEN and CDR2 SYDVKM. V was clipped by 5 bases and J by 7 bases; unmatched bases: 11. CDR3 bases: TGTGCCAGCAGTGGGGAAGACAGGGCCGAGAATTCACCCCTCCACTTT. Protein: CASSGEDRAENSPLHF.

The chain has TRBV7-9 and TRBJ1-1, with D possibly being TRBD1 (5 bases). Between the trimmed V and J ends, which lost 3 bases and 2 bases, there was a span of 7 bases. Germline loops: CDR1 SEHNR, CDR2 FQNEAQ (reference sequence). The CDR3 consists of 13 residues. CDR3 in DNA: TGTGCCAGCAGCTTTCAGGGCAACACTGAAGCTTTCTTT. It is translated as CASSFQGNTEAFF.

V and J are TRBV5-4 and TRBJ2-5, with D perhaps TRBD2 (5 bases). This CDR3 spans 14 amino acids. V lost 4 bases, J lost 0 bases, and 10 bases lay in between. Germline V gives CDR1 SGHNT, CDR2 YYREEE (reference sequence). This CDR3 is CASSLGEYQETQYF. As DNA, the CDR3 is TGTGCCAGCAGCCTCGGGGAGTACCAAGAGACCCAGTACTTC. Variable domain in full (rest from reference TRBV5-4 and TRBJ2-5): ETGVTQSPTHLIKTRGQQVTLRCSSQSGHNTVSWYQQALGQGPQFIFQYYREEENGRGNFPPRFSGLQFPNYSSELNVNALELDDSALYLCASSLGEYQETQYFGPGTRLLVL.

This chain's CDR3 is CATSDSRRTGELFF. The CDR3 nucleotides are TGTGCCACCAGTGATTCCAGACGCACCGGGGAGCTGTTTTTT. The chain joins TRBV24-1 to TRBJ2-2; no definite D call. CDR1 and CDR2 from the germline V gene are KGHDR and SFDVKD. CDR3 length equals 14 residues. V lost 2 bases, J lost 4 bases, and 7 bases lay in between.

CDR3 nucleotide sequence: TGTGCCAGCAGCTTCGGACAGGGGTTTTACAATGAGCAGTTCTTC. Translating it yields CASSFGQGFYNEQFF. This chain uses TRBV9 with TRBJ2-1; TRBD1 agrees at 9 bases. Germline V lookup: CDR1 SGDLS, CDR2 YYNGEE. V was clipped by 4 bases and J by 4 bases; unmatched bases: 6. The CDR3 loop spans 15 amino acids.